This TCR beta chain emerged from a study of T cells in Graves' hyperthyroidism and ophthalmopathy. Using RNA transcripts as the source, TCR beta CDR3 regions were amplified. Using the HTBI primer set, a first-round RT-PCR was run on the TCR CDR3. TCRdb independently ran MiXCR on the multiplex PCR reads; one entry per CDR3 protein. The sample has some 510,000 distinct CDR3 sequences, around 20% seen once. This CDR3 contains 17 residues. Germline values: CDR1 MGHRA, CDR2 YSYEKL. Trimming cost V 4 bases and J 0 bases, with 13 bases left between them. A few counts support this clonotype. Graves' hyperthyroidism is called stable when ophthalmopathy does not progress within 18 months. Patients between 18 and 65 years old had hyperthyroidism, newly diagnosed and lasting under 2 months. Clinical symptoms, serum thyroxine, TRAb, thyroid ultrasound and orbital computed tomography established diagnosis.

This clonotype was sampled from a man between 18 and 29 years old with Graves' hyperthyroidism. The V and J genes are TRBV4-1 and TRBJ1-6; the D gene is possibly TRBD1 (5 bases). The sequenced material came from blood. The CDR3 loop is CASSLRDPGSYNSPLHF. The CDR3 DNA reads TGCGCCAGCAGCCTACGGGACCCCGGCTCCTATAATTCACCCCTCCACTTT.